Reported below is one T cell receptor beta chain. As yet, its antigen is unknown. J was trimmed by 3 bases and V by 2 bases; bases with no gene match: 10. The CDR3 contains 17 residues. CDR1 and CDR2 (germline): MNHEY, SVGAGI. The data were obtained in a study of blood T cells in healthy people across ages. Regarding the study as a whole: Conclusively comparing naive with antigen-experienced cells was impossible with unsorted PBMCs. With age, beta diversity per million T cells declined roughly linearly, significantly by 40. Long-lived donors exceeded aged donors in naive CD4+ cells and diversity.

A J-beta primer mix and a sample-barcoded 5' primer were used in a second PCR of about 7 to 12 cycles. Every sample gave at least 2.5 million paired-end reads containing CDR3. TCRdb reprocessed the 5' RACE reads with MiXCR, giving one entry per CDR3 protein. The profile shows fewer than 900,000 distinct CDR3 sequences, about 40% of them singletons. Sequencing was carried out using blood. The rearrangement uses TRBV6-5 and TRBJ2-3, with 8 positions matching TRBD2. The TCR comes from a woman aged 60 to 75 in good health. The CDR3 nucleotides are TGTGCCAGCAGTTACAATCGAGCGGGAGCATTGACAGATACGCAGTATTTT. Its protein is CASSYNRAGALTDTQYF.